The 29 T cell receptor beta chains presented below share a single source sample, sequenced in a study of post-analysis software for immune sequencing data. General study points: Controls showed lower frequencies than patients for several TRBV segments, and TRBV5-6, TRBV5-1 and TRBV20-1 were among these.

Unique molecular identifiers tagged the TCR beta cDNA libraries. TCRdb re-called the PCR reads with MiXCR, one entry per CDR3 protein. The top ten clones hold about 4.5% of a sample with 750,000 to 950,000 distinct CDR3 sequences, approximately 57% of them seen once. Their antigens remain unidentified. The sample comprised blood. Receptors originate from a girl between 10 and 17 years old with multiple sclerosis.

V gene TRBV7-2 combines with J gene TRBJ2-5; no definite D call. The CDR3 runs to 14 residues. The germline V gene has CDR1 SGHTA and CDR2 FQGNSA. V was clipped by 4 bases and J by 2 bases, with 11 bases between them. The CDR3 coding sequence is TGTGCCAGCAGCTACCTAGGGTTTCAAGAGACCCAGTACTTC. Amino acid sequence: CASSYLGFQETQYF.

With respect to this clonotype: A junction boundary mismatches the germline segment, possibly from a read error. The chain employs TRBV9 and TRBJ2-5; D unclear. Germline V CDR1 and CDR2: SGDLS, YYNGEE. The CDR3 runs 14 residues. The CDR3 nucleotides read TGTGCCAGCAGCGTAGACAGTGTCCAAGAGACCCTGTACTTC. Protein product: CASSVDSVQETLYF.

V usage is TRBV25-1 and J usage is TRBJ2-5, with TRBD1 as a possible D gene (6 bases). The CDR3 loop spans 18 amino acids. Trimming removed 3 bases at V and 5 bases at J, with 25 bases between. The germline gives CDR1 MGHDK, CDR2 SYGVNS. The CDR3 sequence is CASSDPTPRGGNVETQYF. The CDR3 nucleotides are TGTGCCAGCAGTGATCCCACCCCGCGTGGGGGCAATGTGGAGACCCAGTACTTC.

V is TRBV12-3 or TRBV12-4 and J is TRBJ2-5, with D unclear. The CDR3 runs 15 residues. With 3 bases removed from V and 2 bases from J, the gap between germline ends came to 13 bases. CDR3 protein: CASSLPLIEQETQYF. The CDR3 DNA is TGTGCCAGCAGTTTGCCGCTTATCGAGCAAGAGACCCAGTACTTC.

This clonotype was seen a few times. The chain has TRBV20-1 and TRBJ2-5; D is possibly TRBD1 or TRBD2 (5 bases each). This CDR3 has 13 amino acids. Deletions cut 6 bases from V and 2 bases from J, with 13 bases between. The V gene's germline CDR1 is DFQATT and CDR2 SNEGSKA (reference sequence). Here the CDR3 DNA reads TGCAGTGCAAGCAAATGGGGGCAAGAGACCCAGTACTTC. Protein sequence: CSASKWGQETQYF.

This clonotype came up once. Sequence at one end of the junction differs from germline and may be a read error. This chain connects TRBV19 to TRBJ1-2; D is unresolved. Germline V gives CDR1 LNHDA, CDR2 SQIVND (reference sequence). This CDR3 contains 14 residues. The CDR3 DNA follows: TGTACCAGTAGCCATGACCCGCTTGACTATGGCTACACCTTC. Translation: CTSSHDPLDYGYTF.

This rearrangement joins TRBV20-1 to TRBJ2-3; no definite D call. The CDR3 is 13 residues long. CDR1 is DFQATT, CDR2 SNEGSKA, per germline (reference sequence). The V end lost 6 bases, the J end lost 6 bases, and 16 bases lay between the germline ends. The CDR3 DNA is TGCAGTGCCCCAGCCCGTTTGCCGGATACGCAGTATTTT. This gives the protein CSAPARLPDTQYF.

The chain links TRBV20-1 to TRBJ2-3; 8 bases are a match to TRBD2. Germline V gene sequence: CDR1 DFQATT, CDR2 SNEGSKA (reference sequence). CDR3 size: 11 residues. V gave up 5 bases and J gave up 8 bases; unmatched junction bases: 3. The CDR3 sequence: CSAPGGGTQYF. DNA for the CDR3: TGCAGTGCTCCCGGGGGGGGTACGCAGTATTTT.

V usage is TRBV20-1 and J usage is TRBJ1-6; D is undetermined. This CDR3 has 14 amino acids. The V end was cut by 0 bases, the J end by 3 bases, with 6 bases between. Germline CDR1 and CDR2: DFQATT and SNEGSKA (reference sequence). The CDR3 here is CSARDPVYNSPLHF. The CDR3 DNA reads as TGCAGTGCTAGAGATCCGGTCTATAATTCACCCCTCCACTTT.

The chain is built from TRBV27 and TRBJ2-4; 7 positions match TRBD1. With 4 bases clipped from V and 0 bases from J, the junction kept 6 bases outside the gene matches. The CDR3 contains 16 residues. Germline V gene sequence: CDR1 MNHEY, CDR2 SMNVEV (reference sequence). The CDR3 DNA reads TGTGCCAGCAGTTCACCGGGACAGCTAGCCAAAAACATTCAGTACTTC. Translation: CASSSPGQLAKNIQYF.

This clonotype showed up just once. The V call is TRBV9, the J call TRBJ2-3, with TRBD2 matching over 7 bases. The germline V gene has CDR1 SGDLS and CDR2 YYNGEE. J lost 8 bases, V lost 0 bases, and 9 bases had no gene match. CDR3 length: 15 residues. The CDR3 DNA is TGTGCCAGCAGCGTAGCGGAGGGAGGGCTAAGTACGCAGTATTTT. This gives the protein CASSVAEGGLSTQYF. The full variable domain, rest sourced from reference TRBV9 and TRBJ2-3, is DSGVTQTPKHLITATGQRVTLRCSPRSGDLSVYWYQQSLDQGLQFLIQYYNGEERAKGNILERFSAQQFPDLHSELNLSSLELGDSALYFCASSVAEGGLSTQYFGPGTRLTVL.

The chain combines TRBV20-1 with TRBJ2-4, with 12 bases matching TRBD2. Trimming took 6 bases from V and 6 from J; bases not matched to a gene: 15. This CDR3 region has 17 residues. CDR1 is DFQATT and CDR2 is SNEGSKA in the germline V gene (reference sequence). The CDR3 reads CSAQVLAGGLQGNIQYF. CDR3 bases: TGCAGTGCGCAGGTACTAGCGGGAGGCCTCCAGGGAAACATTCAGTACTTC.

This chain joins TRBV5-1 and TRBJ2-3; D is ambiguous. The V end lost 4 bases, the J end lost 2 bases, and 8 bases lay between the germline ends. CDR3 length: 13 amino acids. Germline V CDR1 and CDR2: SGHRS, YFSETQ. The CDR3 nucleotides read TGCGCCAGCAGCGGCAGGTACACAGATACGCAGTATTTT. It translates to CASSGRYTDTQYF.

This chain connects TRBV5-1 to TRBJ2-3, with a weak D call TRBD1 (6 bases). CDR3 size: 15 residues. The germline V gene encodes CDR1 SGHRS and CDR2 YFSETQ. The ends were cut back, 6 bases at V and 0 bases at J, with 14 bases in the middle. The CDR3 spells CASTVVGQSTDTQYF. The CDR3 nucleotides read TGCGCCAGCACCGTGGTCGGACAGAGCACAGATACGCAGTATTTT.

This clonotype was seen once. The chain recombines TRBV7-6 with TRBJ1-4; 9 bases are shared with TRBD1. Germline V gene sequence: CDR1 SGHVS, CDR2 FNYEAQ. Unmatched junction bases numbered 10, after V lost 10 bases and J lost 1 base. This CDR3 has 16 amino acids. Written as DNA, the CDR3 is TGTGCCATCCGGGACAGGGACATCGGAACTAATGAAAAACTGTTTTTT. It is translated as CAIRDRDIGTNEKLFF.

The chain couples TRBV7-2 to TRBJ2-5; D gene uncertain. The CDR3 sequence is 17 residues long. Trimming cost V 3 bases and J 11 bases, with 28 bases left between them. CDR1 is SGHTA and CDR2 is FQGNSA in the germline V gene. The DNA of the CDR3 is TGTGCCAGCAGCTTGGCGTTCAGCCCGATCTCCTACAATGAGCAGTACTTC. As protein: CASSLAFSPISYNEQYF.

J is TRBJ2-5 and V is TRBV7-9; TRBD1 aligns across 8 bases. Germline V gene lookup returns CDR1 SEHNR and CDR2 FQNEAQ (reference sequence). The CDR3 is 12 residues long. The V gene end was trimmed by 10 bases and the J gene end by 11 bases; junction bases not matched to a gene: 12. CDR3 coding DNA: TGTGCCATGGACAGGGCCCTGGGGGAGCAGTACTTC. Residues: CAMDRALGEQYF. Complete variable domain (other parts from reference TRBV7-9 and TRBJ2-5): DTGVSQNPRHKITKRGQNVTFRCDPISEHNRLYWYRQTLGQGPEFLTYFQNEAQLEKSRLLSDRFSAERPKGSFSTLEIQRTEQGDSAMYLCAMDRALGEQYFGPGTRLLVL.

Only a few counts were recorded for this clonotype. The CDR3 protein is CASSYGQGAAQPQHF. The CDR3 nucleotides are TGTGCCAGCAGCTATGGACAGGGGGCCGCTCAGCCCCAGCATTTT. The gene calls are TRBV6-5 and TRBJ1-5; 11 bases map to TRBD1. This CDR3 spans 15 amino acids. CDR1 is MNHEY and CDR2 is SVGAGI in the germline V gene. Germline trimming cut 6 bases from V and 6 bases from J; bases unmatched to any gene: 7.

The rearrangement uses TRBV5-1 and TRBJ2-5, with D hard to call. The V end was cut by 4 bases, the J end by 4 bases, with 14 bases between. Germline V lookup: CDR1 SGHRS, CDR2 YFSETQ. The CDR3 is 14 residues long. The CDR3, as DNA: TGCGCCAGCAGCCCGGTAGCTCAGCCAGAGACCCAGTACTTC. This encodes CASSPVAQPETQYF.

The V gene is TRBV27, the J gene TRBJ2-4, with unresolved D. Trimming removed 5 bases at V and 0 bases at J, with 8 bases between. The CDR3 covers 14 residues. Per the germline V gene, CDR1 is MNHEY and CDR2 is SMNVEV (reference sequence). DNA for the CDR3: TGTGCCAGCAGTCCCAATTTAGCCAAAAACATTCAGTACTTC. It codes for CASSPNLAKNIQYF.

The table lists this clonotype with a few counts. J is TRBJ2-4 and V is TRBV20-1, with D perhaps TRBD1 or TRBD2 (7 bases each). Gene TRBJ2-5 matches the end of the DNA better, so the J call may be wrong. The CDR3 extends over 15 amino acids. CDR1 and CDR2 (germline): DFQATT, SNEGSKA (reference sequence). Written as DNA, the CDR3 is TGCAGTGCTAGGGACTTTCACAGGGGAGGGGAGACCCAGTACTTC. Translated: CSARDFHRGGETQYF.

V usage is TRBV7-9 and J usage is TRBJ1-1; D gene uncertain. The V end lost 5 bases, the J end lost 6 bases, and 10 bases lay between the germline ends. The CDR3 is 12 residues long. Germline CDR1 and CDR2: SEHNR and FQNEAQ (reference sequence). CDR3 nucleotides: TGTGCCAGCAGCCCCCGGGATGCTGAAGCTTTCTTT. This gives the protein CASSPRDAEAFF.

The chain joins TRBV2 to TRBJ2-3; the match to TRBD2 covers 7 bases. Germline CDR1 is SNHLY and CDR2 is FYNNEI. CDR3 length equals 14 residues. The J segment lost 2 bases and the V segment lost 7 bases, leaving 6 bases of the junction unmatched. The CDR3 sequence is CASTLGGATDTQYF. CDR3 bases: TGTGCCAGCACCCTGGGAGGGGCCACAGATACGCAGTATTTT.

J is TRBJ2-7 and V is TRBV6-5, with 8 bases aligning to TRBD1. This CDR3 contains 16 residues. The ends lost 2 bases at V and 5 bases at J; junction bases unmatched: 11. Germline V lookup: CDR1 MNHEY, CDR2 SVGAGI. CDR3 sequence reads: CASSYGGAGGLDEQYF. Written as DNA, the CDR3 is TGTGCCAGCAGTTACGGTGGGGCAGGGGGCTTGGACGAGCAGTACTTC.

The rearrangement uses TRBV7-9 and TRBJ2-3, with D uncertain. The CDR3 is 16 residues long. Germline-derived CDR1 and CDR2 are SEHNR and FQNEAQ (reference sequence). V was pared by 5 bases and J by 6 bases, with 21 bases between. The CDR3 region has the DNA TGTGCCAGCAGCCCGAGGTGGACCTCGTACAGCGATACGCAGTATTTT. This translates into CASSPRWTSYSDTQYF.

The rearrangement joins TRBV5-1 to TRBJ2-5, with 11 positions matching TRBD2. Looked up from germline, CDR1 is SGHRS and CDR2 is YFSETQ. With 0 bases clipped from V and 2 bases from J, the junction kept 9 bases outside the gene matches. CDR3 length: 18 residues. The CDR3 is CASSLGATSGSSQETQYF. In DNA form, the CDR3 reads TGCGCCAGCAGCTTGGGGGCAACTAGCGGGAGTTCACAAGAGACCCAGTACTTC.

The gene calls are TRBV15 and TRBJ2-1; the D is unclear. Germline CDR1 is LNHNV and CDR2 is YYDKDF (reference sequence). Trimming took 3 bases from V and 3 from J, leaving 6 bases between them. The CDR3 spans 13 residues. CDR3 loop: CATSSTGYNEQFF. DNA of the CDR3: TGTGCCACCAGCAGTACGGGCTACAATGAGCAGTTCTTC. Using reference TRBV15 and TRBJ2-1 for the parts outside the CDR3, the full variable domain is DAMVIQNPRYQVTQFGKPVTLSCSQTLNHNVMYWYQQKSSQAPKLLFHYYDKDFNNEADTPDNFQSRRPNTSFCFLDIRSPGLGDTAMYLCATSSTGYNEQFFGPGTRLTVL.

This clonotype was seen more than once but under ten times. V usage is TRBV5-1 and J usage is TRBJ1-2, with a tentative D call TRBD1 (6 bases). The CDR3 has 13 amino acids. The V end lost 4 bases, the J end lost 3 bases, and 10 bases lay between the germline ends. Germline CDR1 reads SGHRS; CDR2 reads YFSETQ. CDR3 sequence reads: CASSMDSYYGYTF. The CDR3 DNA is TGCGCCAGCAGCATGGACAGCTACTATGGCTACACCTTC.

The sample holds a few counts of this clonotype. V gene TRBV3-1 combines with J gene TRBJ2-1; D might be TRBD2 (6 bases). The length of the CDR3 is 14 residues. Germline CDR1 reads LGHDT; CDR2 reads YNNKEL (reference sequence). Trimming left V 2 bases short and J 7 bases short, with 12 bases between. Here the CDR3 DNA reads TGTGCCAGCAGCCAAATGGTGGCGGGGAATGAGCAGTTCTTC. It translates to CASSQMVAGNEQFF.